This T cell receptor (beta chain) was identified in a study of CD8+ T cells in alopecia areata. Study at large: At a dose of 5 to 10 mg twice daily, oral tofacitinib was given to treated patients.

Isolated RNA was reverse transcribed into cDNA used as the sequencing template. Sequenced by immunoSEQ multiplex PCR; TCRdb stores in-frame clones only, minus some. The sample contains 100,000 to 150,000 clones, 45% to 50% of which appear only once. Samples from alopecia areata patients were lesional scalp punch biopsies and peripheral blood. The CDR3 covers 15 residues. Looked up from germline, CDR1 is SQVTM and CDR2 is ANQGSEA. Trimming took 7 bases from V and 0 from J, leaving 19 bases between them. This clonotype was obtained from a human donor with alopecia areata. The specimen was CD8+ T cells sorted from blood, collected at week 0. V usage is TRBV29-1 and J usage is TRBJ2-7, with D perhaps matching TRBD1 or TRBD2 (5 bases each). The CDR3 DNA reads as TGCAGCGCCCTGGCTTGGTCAGGGAGCTCCTACGAGCAGTACTTC. Its translation is CSALAWSGSSYEQYF.